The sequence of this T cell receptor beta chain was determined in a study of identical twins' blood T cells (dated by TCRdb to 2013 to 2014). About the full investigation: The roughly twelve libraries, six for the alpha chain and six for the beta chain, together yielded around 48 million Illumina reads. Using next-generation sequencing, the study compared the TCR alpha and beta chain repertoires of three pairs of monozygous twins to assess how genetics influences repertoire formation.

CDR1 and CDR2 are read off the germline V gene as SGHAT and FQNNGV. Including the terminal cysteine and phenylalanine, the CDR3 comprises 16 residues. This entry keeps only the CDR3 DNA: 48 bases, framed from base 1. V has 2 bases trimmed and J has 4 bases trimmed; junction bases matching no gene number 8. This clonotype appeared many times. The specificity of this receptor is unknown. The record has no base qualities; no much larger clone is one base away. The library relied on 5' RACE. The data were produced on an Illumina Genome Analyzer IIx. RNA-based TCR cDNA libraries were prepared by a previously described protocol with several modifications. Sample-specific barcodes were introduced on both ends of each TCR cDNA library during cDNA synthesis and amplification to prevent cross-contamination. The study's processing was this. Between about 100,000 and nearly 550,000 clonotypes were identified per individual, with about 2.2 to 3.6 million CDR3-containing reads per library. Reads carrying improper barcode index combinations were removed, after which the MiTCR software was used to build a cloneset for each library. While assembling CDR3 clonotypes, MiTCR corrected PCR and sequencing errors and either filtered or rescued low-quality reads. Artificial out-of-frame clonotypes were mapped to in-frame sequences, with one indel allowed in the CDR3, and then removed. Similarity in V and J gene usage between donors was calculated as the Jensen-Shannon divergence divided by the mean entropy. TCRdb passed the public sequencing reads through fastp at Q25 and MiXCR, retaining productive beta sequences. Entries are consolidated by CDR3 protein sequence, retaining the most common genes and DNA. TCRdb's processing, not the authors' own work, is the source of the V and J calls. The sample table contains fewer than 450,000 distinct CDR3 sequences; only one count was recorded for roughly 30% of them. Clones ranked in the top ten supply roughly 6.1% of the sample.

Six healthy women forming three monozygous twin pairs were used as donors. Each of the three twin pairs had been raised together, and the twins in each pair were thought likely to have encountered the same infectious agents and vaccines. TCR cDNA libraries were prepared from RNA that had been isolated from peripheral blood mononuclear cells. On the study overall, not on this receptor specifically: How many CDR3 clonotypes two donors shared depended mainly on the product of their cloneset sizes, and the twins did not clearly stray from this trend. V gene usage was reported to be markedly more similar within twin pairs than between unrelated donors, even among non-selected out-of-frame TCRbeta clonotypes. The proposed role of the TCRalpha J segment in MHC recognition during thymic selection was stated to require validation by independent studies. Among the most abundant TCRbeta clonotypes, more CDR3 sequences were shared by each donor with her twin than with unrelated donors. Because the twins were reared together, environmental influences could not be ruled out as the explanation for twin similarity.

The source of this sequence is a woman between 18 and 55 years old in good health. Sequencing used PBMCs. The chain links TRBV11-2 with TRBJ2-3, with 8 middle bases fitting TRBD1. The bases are TGTGCCAGCAGCTTACGTCGTGACAGGGGTTCAGATACGCAGTATTTT. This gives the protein CASSLRRDRGSDTQYF.